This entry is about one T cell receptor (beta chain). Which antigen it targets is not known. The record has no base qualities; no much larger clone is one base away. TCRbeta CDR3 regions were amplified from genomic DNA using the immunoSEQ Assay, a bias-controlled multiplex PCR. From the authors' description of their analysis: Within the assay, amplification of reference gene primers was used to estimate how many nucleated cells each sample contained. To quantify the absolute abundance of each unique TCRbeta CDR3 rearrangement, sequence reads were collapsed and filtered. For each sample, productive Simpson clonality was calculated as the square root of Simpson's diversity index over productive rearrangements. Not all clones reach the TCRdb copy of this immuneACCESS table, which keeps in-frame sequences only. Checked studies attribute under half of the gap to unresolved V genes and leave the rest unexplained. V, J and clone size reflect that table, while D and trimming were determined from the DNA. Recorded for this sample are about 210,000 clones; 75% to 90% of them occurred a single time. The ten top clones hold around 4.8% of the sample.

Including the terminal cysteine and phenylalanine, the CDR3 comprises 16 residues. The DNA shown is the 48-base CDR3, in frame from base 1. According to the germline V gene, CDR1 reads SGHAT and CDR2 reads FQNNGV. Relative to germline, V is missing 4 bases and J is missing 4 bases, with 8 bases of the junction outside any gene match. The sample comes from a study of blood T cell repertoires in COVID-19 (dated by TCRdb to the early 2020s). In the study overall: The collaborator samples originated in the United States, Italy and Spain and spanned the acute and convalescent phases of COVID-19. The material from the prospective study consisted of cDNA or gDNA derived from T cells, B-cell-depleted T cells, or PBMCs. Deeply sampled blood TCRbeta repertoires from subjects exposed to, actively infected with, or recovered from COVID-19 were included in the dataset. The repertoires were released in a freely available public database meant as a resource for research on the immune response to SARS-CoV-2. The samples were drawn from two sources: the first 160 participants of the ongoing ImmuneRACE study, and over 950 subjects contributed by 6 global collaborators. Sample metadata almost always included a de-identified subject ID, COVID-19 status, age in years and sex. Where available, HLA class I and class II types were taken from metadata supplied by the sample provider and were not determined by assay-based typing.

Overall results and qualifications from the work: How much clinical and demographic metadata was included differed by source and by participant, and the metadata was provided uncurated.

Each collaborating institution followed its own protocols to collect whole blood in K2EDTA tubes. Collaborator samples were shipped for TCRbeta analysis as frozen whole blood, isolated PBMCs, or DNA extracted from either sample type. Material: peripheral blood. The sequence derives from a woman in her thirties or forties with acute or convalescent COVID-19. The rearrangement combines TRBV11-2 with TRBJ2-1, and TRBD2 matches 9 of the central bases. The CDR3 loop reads CASSSRLSGGYNEQFF. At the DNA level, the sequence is TGTGCCAGCAGCTCCCGACTCAGCGGGGGGTACAATGAGCAGTTCTTC.